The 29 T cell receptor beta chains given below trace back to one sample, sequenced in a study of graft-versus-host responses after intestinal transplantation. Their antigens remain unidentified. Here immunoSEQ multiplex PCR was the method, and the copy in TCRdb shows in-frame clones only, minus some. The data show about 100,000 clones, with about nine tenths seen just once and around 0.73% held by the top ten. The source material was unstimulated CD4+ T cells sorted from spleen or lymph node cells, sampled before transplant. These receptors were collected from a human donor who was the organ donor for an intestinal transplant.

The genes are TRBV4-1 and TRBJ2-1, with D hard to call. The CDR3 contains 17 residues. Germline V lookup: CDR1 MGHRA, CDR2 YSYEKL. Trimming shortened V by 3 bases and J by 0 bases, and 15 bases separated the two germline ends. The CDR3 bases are TGCGCCAGCAGCCACACTTTCCCCCGAAGCTCCTACAATGAGCAGTTCTTC. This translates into CASSHTFPRSSYNEQFF.

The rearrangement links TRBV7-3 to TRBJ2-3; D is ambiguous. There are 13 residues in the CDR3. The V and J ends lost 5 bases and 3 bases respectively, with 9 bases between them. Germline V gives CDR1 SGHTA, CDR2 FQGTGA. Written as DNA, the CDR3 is TGTGCCAGCAGCGGTCGGGCGACAGATACGCAGTATTTT. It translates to CASSGRATDTQYF.

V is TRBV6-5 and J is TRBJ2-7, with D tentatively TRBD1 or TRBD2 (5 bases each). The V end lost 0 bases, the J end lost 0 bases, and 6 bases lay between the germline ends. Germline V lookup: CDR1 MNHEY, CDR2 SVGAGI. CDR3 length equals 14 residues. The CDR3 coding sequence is TGTGCCAGCAGTTACTCGAGGGGCTCCTACGAGCAGTACTTC. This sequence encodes CASSYSRGSYEQYF.

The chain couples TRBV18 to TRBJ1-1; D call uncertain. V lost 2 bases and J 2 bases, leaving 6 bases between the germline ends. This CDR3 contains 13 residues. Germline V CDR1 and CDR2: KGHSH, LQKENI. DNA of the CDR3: TGTGCCAGCTCACCAGACTCTAACACTGAAGCTTTCTTT. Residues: CASSPDSNTEAFF.

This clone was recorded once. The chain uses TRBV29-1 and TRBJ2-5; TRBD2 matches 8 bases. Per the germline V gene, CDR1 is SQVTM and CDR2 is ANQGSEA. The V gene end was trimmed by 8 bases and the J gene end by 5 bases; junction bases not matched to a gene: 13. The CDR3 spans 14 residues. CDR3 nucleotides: TGCAGCACCACCCAAGCGGGGGTCAAGGAGACCCAGTACTTC. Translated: CSTTQAGVKETQYF. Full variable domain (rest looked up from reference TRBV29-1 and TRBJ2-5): SAVISQKPSRDICQRGTSLTIQCQVDSQVTMMFWYRQQPGQSLTLIATANQGSEATYESGFVIDKFPISRPNLTFSTLTVSNMSPEDSSIYLCSTTQAGVKETQYFGPGTRLLVL.

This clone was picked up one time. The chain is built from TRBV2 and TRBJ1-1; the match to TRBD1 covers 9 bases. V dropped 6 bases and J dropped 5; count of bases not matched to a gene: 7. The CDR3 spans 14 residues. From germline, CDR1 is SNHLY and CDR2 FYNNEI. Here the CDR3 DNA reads TGTGCCAGCAGGGGGACAGGGTTGAGGACTGAAGCTTTCTTT. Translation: CASRGTGLRTEAFF.

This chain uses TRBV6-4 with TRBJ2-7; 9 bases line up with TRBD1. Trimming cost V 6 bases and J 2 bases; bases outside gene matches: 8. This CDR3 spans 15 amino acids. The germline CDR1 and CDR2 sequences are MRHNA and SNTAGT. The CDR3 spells CASREEGQGPYEQYF. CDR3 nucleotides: TGTGCCAGCAGGGAGGAGGGACAGGGACCCTACGAGCAGTACTTC.

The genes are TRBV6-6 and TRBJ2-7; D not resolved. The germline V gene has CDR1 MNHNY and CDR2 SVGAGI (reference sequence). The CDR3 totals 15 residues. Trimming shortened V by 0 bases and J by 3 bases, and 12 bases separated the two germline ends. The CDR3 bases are TGTGCCAGCAGTTACTCGAGGCGACCGATCTACGAGCAGTACTTC. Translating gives CASSYSRRPIYEQYF.

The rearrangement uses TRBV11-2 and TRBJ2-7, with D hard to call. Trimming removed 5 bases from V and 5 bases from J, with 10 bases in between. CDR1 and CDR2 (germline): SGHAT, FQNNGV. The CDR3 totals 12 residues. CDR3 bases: TGTGCCAGCAGCCCGACGGGCCACGAGCAGTACTTC. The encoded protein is CASSPTGHEQYF.

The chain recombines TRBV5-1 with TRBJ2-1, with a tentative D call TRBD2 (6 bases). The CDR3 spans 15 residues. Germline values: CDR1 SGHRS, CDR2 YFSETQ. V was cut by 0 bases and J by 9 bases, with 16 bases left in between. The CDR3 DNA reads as TGCGCCAGCAGCTTGGGACTAGGGTCGTCCGGTGAGCAGTTCTTC. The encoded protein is CASSLGLGSSGEQFF.

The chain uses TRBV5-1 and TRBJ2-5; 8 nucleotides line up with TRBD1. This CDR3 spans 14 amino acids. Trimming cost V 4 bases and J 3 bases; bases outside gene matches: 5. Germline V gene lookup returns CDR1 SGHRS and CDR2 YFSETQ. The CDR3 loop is CASSTWTGKETQYF. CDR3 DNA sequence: TGCGCCAGCAGCACCTGGACAGGGAAAGAGACCCAGTACTTC. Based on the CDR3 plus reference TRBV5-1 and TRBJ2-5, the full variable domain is KAGVTQTPRYLIKTRGQQVTLSCSPISGHRSVSWYQQTPGQGLQFLFEYFSETQRNKGNFPGRFSGRQFSNSRSEMNVSTLELGDSALYLCASSTWTGKETQYFGPGTRLLVL.

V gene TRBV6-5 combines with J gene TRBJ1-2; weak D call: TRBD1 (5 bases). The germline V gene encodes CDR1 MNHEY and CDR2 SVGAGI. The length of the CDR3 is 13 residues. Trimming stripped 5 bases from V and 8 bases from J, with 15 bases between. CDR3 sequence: CASSADRMGGYTF. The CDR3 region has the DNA TGTGCCAGCAGTGCAGACAGAATGGGCGGCTACACCTTC.

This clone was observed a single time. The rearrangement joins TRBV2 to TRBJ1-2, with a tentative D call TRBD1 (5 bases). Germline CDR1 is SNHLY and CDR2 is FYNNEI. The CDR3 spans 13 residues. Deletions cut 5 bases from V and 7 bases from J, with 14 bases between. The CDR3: CASSPGVGLGYTF. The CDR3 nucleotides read TGTGCCAGCAGTCCCGGAGTGGGGCTTGGCTACACCTTC. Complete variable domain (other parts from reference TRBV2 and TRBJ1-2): EPEVTQTPSHQVTQMGQEVILRCVPISNHLYFYWYRQILGQKVEFLVSFYNNEISEKSEIFDDQFSVERPDGSNFTLKIRSTKLEDSAMYFCASSPGVGLGYTFGSGTRLTVV.

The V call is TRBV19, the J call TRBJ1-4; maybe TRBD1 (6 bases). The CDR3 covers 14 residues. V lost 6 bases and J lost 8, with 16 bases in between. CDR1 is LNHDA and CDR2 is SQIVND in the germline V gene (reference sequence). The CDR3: CASRQTGIREKLFF. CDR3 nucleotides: TGTGCCAGTAGACAGACAGGCATCCGGGAAAAACTGTTTTTT.

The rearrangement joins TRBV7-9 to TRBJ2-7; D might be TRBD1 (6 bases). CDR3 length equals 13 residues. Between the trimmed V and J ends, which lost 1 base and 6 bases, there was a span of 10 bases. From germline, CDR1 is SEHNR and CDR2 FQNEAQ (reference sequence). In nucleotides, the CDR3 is TGTGCCAGCAGCTTAGAGGGGGTTTCCGAGCAGTACTTC. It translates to CASSLEGVSEQYF.

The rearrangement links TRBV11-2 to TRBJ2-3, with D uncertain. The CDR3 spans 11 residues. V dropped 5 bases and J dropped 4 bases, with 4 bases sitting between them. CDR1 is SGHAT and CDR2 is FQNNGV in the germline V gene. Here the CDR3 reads CASSRADTQYF. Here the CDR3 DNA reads TGTGCCAGCAGCCGGGCAGATACGCAGTATTTT.

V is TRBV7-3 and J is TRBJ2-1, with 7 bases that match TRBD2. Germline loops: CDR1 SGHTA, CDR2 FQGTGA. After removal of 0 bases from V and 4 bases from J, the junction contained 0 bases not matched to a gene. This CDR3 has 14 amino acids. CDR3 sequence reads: CASSLTSGYNEQFF. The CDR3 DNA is TGTGCCAGCAGCTTAACTAGCGGGTACAATGAGCAGTTCTTC.

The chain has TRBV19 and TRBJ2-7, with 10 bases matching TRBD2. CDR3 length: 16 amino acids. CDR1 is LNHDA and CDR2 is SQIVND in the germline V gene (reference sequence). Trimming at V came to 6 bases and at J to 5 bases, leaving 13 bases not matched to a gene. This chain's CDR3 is CASRQRTSGTFHEQYF. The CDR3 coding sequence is TGTGCCAGTAGACAAAGAACTAGCGGGACTTTCCACGAGCAGTACTTC.

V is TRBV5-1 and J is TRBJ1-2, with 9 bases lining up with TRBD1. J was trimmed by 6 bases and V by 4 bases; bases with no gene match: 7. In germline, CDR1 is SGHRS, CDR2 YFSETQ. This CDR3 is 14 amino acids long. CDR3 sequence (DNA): TGCGCCAGCAGCCCCCAGACAGGGGGGGATGGCTACACCTTC. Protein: CASSPQTGGDGYTF.

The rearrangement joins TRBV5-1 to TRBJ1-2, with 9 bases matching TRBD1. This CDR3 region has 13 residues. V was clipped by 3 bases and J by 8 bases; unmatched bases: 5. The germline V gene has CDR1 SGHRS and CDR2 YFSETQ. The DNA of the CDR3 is TGCGCCAGCAGCTGGAGGGACAGGGACGGCTACACCTTC. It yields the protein CASSWRDRDGYTF.

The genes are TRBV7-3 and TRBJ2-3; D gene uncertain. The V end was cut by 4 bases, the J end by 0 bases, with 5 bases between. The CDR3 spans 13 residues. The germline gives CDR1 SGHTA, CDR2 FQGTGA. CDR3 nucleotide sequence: TGTGCCAGCAGCTCCTCTAGCACAGATACGCAGTATTTT. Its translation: CASSSSSTDTQYF.

CDR3: CASRKRGGNYGYTF. The CDR3 region has the DNA TGTGCCAGTAGGAAAAGAGGGGGTAACTATGGCTACACCTTC. V usage is TRBV19 and J usage is TRBJ1-2; the D gene is possibly TRBD1 (6 bases). The CDR3 is made up of 14 amino acids. V was cut by 6 bases and J by 1 base, with 12 bases left in between. Germline CDR1 reads LNHDA; CDR2 reads SQIVND (reference sequence).

CDR3 bases: TGTGCCAGCAGCCTTCAGACGGGCAGGGGCCGAAACACCATATATTTT. Translating it yields CASSLQTGRGRNTIYF. V gene TRBV9 combines with J gene TRBJ1-3; D is perhaps TRBD1 (6 bases). This CDR3 spans 16 amino acids. Trimming removed 4 bases at V and 5 bases at J, with 19 bases between. The germline gives CDR1 SGDLS, CDR2 YYNGEE.

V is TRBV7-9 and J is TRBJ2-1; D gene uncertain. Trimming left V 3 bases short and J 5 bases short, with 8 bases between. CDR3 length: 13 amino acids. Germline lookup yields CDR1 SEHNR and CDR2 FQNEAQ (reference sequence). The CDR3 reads CASSFGDHNEQFF. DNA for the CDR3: TGTGCCAGCAGCTTTGGTGACCACAATGAGCAGTTCTTC.

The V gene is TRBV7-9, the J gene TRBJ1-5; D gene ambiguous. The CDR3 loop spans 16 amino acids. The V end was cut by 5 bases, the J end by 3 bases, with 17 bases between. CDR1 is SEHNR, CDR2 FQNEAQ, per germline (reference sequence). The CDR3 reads CASSPGEGLSNQPQHF. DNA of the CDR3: TGTGCCAGCAGCCCAGGAGAGGGCCTCTCCAATCAGCCCCAGCATTTT.

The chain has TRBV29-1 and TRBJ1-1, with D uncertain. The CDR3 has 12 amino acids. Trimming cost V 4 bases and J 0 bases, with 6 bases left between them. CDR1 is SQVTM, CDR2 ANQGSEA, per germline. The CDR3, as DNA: TGCAGCGTTGGTTCGGTGAACACTGAAGCTTTCTTT. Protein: CSVGSVNTEAFF.

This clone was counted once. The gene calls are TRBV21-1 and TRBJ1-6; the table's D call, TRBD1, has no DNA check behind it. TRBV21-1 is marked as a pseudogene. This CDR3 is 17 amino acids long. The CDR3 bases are TGTGCCAGCAGCAAAGGTCCAGGAATCTCCTATAATTCACCCCTCCACTTT. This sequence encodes CASSKGPGISYNSPLHF.

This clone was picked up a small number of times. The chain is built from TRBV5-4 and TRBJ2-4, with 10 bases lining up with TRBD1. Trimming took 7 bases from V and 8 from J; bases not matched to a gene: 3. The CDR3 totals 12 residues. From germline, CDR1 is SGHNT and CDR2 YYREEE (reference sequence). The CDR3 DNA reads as TGTGCCAGCCACGGACAGGGGGACATTCAGTACTTC. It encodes CASHGQGDIQYF.

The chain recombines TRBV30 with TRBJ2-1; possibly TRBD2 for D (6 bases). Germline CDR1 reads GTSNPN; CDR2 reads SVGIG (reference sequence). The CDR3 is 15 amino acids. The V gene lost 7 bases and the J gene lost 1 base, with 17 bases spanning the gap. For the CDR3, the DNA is TGTGCCTCAGAGGGAGTAGCGGAATCCTACAATGAGCAGTTCTTC. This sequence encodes CASEGVAESYNEQFF.